One and the same sample provided the 24 T cell receptor beta chains below, sequenced in a study of vaccination effects on CD4 cells after COVID-19. Their target antigens are unknown. Profiled with immunoSEQ multiplex PCR; TCRdb holds only in-frame clones, not every one. The sample gives 70,000 or so clones, 75% to 80% of which show up once; around 2% is in the top ten. Cultured cells yielded isolated CD4+ T cells after approximately nine days. The starting material was CD4+ T cells from PBMCs cultured without peptide, obtained before COVID-19 vaccination. The receptors stem from a human donor who received a COVID-19 vaccine.

This clone was observed a few times. This chain connects TRBV28 to TRBJ1-1, with D possibly TRBD1 on 5 matching bases. Between the trimmed V and J ends, which lost 6 bases and 2 bases, there was a span of 16 bases. Germline CDR1 MDHEN, CDR2 SYDVKM. This CDR3 has 15 residues. CDR3 sequence: CASRPTGDSNTEAFF. The CDR3 nucleotides read TGTGCCAGCAGACCCACAGGTGATTCCAACACTGAAGCTTTCTTT.

J is TRBJ2-1 and V is TRBV5-8; D gene unclear. CDR1 SGHTS and CDR2 YDEGEE come from the germline V gene. The CDR3 runs to 12 residues. V was clipped by 1 base and J by 7 bases, with 6 bases between them. Here the CDR3 DNA reads TGTGCCAGCAGCTTGAGGCGGAATGAGCAGTTCTTC. The encoded protein is CASSLRRNEQFF.

This chain connects TRBV2 to TRBJ1-4; 8 nucleotides agree with TRBD1. Germline assignment: CDR1 SNHLY and CDR2 FYNNEI. Trimming took 6 bases from V and 6 from J; bases not matched to a gene: 9. This CDR3 is built from 15 residues. CDR3 sequence (DNA): TGTGCCAGCAGGTCCGGGACAGGCGGGGATGAAAAACTGTTTTTT. Residues: CASRSGTGGDEKLFF.

The genes are TRBV5-4 and TRBJ1-6, with unresolved D. With 3 bases removed from V and 9 bases from J, the gap between germline ends came to 10 bases. Germline values: CDR1 SGHNT, CDR2 YYREEE (reference sequence). This CDR3 spans 13 amino acids. The CDR3 here is CASSSDPGSPLHF. The CDR3 DNA follows: TGTGCCAGCAGCTCCGACCCGGGTTCACCCCTCCACTTT.

The CDR3 nucleotides are TGTGCCACCGGTCCCGGGACAGGGAACACCGGGGAGCTGTTTTTT. This translates into CATGPGTGNTGELFF. The rearrangement links TRBV24-1 to TRBJ2-2, with 8 bases that match TRBD1. Germline CDR1 and CDR2: KGHDR and SFDVKD. V trimming: 9 bases; J trimming: 1 base; junction bases outside the gene matches: 6. The CDR3 is 15 residues long.

V gene TRBV6-2 or TRBV6-3 combines with J gene TRBJ1-1; D ambiguous. This CDR3 has 15 amino acids. Trimming pared 5 bases from V and 1 base from J, leaving 14 bases between. CDR1 is MNHEY and CDR2 is SVGEGT in the germline V gene. The CDR3 sequence is CASSRPEGGNTEAFF. The CDR3 DNA reads TGTGCCAGCAGTCGGCCCGAGGGTGGGAACACTGAAGCTTTCTTT.

The V call is TRBV19, the J call TRBJ2-3, with a possible D match to TRBD1 (7 bases). The germline gives CDR1 LNHDA, CDR2 SQIVND (reference sequence). The CDR3 sequence is 16 residues long. V lost 4 bases to trimming and J lost 3 bases, with 17 bases between them. In nucleotides, the CDR3 is TGTGCCAGTAGTACCCGACAGGGAGGAGGGACAGATACGCAGTATTTT. This encodes CASSTRQGGGTDTQYF.

This rearrangement joins TRBV5-1 to TRBJ2-3; 9 bases line up with TRBD2. The CDR3 contains 14 residues. Germline lookup yields CDR1 SGHRS and CDR2 YFSETQ. Unmatched junction bases numbered 5, after V lost 7 bases and J lost 2 bases. The CDR3 coding sequence is TGCGCCAGCTGCGAGCGGGGGGACACAGATACGCAGTATTTT. This encodes CASCERGDTDTQYF.

This chain links TRBV6-2 or TRBV6-3 with TRBJ2-7; no reliable D call. Trimming took off 6 bases at V and 6 bases at J, with 15 bases between the two ends. Germline assignment: CDR1 MNHEY and CDR2 SVGEGT. This CDR3 is built from 13 residues. The CDR3 DNA reads TGTGCCAGCAGCAAAGGTTATGGGCTCGAGCAGTACGTC. This gives the protein CASSKGYGLEQYV.

The genes are TRBV19 and TRBJ1-5, with D unresolved. This CDR3 has 15 residues. The V end was cut by 7 bases, the J end by 0 bases, with 13 bases between. Germline V gene data show CDR1 as LNHDA and CDR2 as SQIVND (reference sequence). CDR3 bases: TGTGCCAGTACAGGTCAGAGGATTAGCAATCAGCCCCAGCATTTT. Translating gives CASTGQRISNQPQHF.

CDR3 nucleotides: TGTGCCAGCAGTGAGAGAAGGGGGCGCACCTATTCACCCCTCCACTTT. Translating it yields CASSERRGRTYSPLHF. This chain joins TRBV2 and TRBJ1-6, with TRBD1 matching 7 bases. Trimming took 3 bases from V and 8 from J; bases not matched to a gene: 10. Looked up from germline, CDR1 is SNHLY and CDR2 is FYNNEI. CDR3 length: 16 amino acids.

This rearrangement joins TRBV24-1 to TRBJ2-5, with a possible D match to TRBD2 (6 bases). CDR1 is KGHDR, CDR2 SFDVKD, per germline. The CDR3 consists of 14 residues. Trimming stripped 2 bases from V and 3 bases from J, with 9 bases between. CDR3 DNA sequence: TGTGCCACCAGTGATTCCAGGACTAAAGAGACCCAGTACTTC. It yields the protein CATSDSRTKETQYF.

This clone has just one count. This chain joins TRBV7-2 and TRBJ1-2; no firm D call. The germline V gene encodes CDR1 SGHTA and CDR2 FQGNSA. Trimming took 0 bases from V and 4 from J, leaving 15 bases between them. The length of the CDR3 is 16 residues. For the CDR3, the DNA is TGTGCCAGCAGCTTAGCTGGTGTGGGTATACCCTATGGCTACACCTTC. Translating it yields CASSLAGVGIPYGYTF.

This clone was counted between two and nine times. This chain links TRBV7-3 with TRBJ1-6, with D unclear. The V and J ends lost 5 bases and 9 bases respectively, with 14 bases between them. Per the germline V gene, CDR1 is SGHTA and CDR2 is FQGTGA. The CDR3 is 14 residues long. CDR3 nucleotides: TGTGCCAGCAGCCTTCATGGTTCTTCTTCACCCCTCCACTTT. It is translated as CASSLHGSSSPLHF.

The rearrangement joins TRBV24-1 to TRBJ2-3; TRBD1 aligns across 10 bases. Looked up from germline, CDR1 is KGHDR and CDR2 is SFDVKD. The CDR3 runs 15 residues. V shed 3 bases, J shed 8 bases, and the junction held 7 bases outside the gene matches. CDR3 nucleotide sequence: TGTGCCACCAGTGATGACCGACAGGGGGCGGTTACGCAGTATTTT. The encoded protein is CATSDDRQGAVTQYF.

J is TRBJ1-1 and V is TRBV4-1, with D perhaps matching TRBD1 (5 bases). In germline, CDR1 is MGHRA, CDR2 YSYEKL. Between the trimmed V and J ends, which lost 6 bases and 0 bases, there was a span of 11 bases. The length of the CDR3 is 14 residues. CDR3 residues: CASRTGALNTEAFF. DNA of the CDR3: TGCGCCAGCAGAACCGGGGCCCTGAACACTGAAGCTTTCTTT.

The genes are TRBV19 and TRBJ2-7, with a tentative D call TRBD2 (5 bases). The germline V gene has CDR1 LNHDA and CDR2 SQIVND (reference sequence). This CDR3 has 14 amino acids. V was shortened by 4 bases and J by 8 bases, with 18 bases between the two germline ends. CDR3 sequence reads: CASSKAAPGSQQYV. CDR3 nucleotide sequence: TGTGCCAGTAGTAAAGCGGCACCGGGGTCCCAGCAGTACGTC.

This clone was counted a few times. The chain has TRBV9 and TRBJ1-5, with D possibly matching TRBD1 (5 bases). CDR1 SGDLS and CDR2 YYNGEE come from the germline V gene. This CDR3 comprises 15 residues. Deletions cut 0 bases from V and 3 bases from J, with 10 bases between. CDR3 DNA sequence: TGTGCCAGCAGCGTAGGATTGGGGCTCAATCAGCCCCAGCATTTT. The encoded protein is CASSVGLGLNQPQHF.

The V call is TRBV12-5, the J call TRBJ2-3, with a weak D call TRBD1 (5 bases). Germline assignment: CDR1 LGHNT and CDR2 FRNRAP. Trimming pared 0 bases from V and 0 bases from J, leaving 16 bases between. This CDR3 contains 18 residues. CDR3 in amino acids: CASGLVPDGQTSTDTQYF. DNA for the CDR3: TGTGCTAGTGGTTTGGTACCGGACGGACAAACTAGCACAGATACGCAGTATTTT.

The chain has TRBV2 and TRBJ2-4; perhaps TRBD2 as D (6 bases). The CDR3 runs 15 residues. With 10 bases removed from V and 9 bases from J, the gap between germline ends came to 25 bases. Germline loops: CDR1 SNHLY, CDR2 FYNNEI. CDR3 amino acids: CATRPWAGSGGIQYF. CDR3 DNA sequence: TGTGCCACCCGACCCTGGGCGGGTTCCGGGGGCATTCAGTACTTC.

The chain couples TRBV18 to TRBJ2-5; no definite D call. The CDR3 loop spans 14 amino acids. Germline V lookup: CDR1 KGHSH, CDR2 LQKENI. V was cut by 3 bases and J by 4 bases, with 12 bases left in between. The CDR3 reads CASSPGLARETQYF. The CDR3 DNA follows: TGTGCCAGCTCACCCGGGTTGGCGCGAGAGACCCAGTACTTC.

The V gene is TRBV19, the J gene TRBJ1-6, with D tentatively TRBD1 (6 bases). The V gene lost 7 bases and the J gene lost 7 bases, with 20 bases spanning the gap. CDR1 is LNHDA and CDR2 is SQIVND in the germline V gene (reference sequence). CDR3 length equals 16 residues. The CDR3 DNA sequence: TGTGCCAGTAATCCGGGACACTTGACGGGGAATTCACCCCTCCACTTT. Translation: CASNPGHLTGNSPLHF.

This clone was counted a single time. The chain combines TRBV15 with TRBJ1-1; a possible D gene is TRBD1 (6 bases). The CDR3 totals 15 residues. The V end lost 1 base, the J end lost 1 base, and 10 bases lay between the germline ends. The germline V gene encodes CDR1 LNHNV and CDR2 YYDKDF (reference sequence). The CDR3: CATSRVIQGNTEAFF. The CDR3 region has the DNA TGTGCCACCAGCAGAGTCATACAGGGGAACACTGAAGCTTTCTTT.

The V and J genes are TRBV7-2 and TRBJ1-2; no firm D call. CDR3 length: 15 amino acids. Germline assignment: CDR1 SGHTA and CDR2 FQGNSA. V was clipped by 3 bases and J by 0 bases, with 11 bases between them. The DNA for the CDR3 is TGTGCCAGCAGCTTCGACGGAGTAGCTAACTATGGCTACACCTTC. As protein: CASSFDGVANYGYTF.